The T cell receptor (beta chain) under discussion was sequenced for a study of T cells in localized non-small cell lung cancer (dated by TCRdb to the early 2020s). General notes on the study: T cell repertoires of more than 200 early-stage NSCLC patients were analyzed, with tumors being compared against uninvolved tumor-adjacent lungs. All 220 or so NSCLC patients in the cohort were treatment-naive and had localized lung tumors that were resected. NSCLC patients had a mean age of around 70 years, and around 130 were male and about a hundred female.

The immunoSEQ Assay was used to sequence TCR beta CDR3 regions from DNA. The published analysis was carried out like this. T cell density was computed as TCR beta template counts normalized to usable DNA estimated by amplifying housekeeping genes. Richness was estimated using the preseqR package, with extrapolation to 400,000 templates for PBMC samples and to 120,000 templates for tissue samples. Clonality was calculated as one minus Pielou's evenness. Tissue-enriched TCRs were identified by differential abundance testing using productive amino-acid clonotypes, minimum total count 5 and alpha 0.1. The Jaccard Index and the Morisita Overlap Index were used to quantify repertoire overlap between compartments. TCR beta CDR3s were clustered by GLIPH together with public tetramer-defined viral CDR3s, and at least three viral sequences plus V-gene enrichment were required for viral motifs. The source is immuneACCESS, and TCRdb retained only in-frame sequences with V and J called. Part of the clones is not carried over; for the studies checked, unresolved V genes explain less than half of this, and the remainder is unexplained. The DNA gave D and trimming, while V, J and clone size come from that table. Within this sample are fewer than 20,000 clones, with 75% to 90% of them counted one time only. The ten biggest clones cover roughly 9% of the sample.

Points the paper makes about the study in general: Since the design was exploratory, TCR variables were selected using unadjusted p-values with no false-discovery rate correction. A median of around 50 of the top 100 tumor clones were detected in paired uninvolved adjacent lung, and under 30 of these tumor clones were also found among the top 100 clones of the paired uninvolved adjacent lung. Because multi-region tumor sequencing was not performed, intratumor heterogeneity could not be ruled out. Longer overall survival was associated with higher T cell density in blood, whereas shorter survival was associated with higher clonality in adjacent lung. The highest T cell clonality was observed in uninvolved tumor-adjacent lung, where clonality exceeded that of tumor, suggesting that antigenic responses were more focused in uninvolved tumor-adjacent lung.

Concerning this clone: This receptor's antigen is unknown. No base-level quality is on record; no much larger clone is a single base apart.

At diagnosis, tumor, uninvolved tumor-adjacent lung and peripheral blood were collected and then preserved as a mix of FFPE and fresh-frozen material. Blood samples were analyzed as peripheral blood mononuclear cells for TCR repertoire profiling. The sample here was peripheral blood, taken before any cancer treatment. This sequence was found in a man aged 40 to 75 with stage I lung adenocarcinoma.

The CDR3 region reads CASSQEPSHVAGGSYNEQFF. The DNA reads as follows: TGTGCCAGCAGCCAAGAACCCTCCCATGTGGCGGGAGGGTCCTACAATGAGCAGTTCTTC. This receptor chain uses TRBV4-2 and TRBJ2-1; TRBD2 aligns with 9 central bases. As encoded in the germline V gene, CDR1 is LGHNA while CDR2 is YNFKEQ. Reading from cysteine to phenylalanine, the CDR3 counts 20 amino acids. The kept DNA is CDR3 alone, 60 bases in frame from the first base. Germline trimming: 0 bases from V, 1 base from J; junction bases outside gene matches: 13.